This TCR beta chain was recorded in a study of response to subunit inactivated influenza vaccine. Study-level findings and limits: Only a handful of new T cells, the authors suggested, are recruited with each seasonal influenza vaccination.

Comment on this clonotype: What it binds is not known.

MiXCR, applied by TCRdb to the RT-PCR reads, yields one record per CDR3 protein. The top ten hold roughly 10% of the sample, which has 800,000 or so distinct CDR3 sequences, 21% seen once. The V gene's germline CDR1 is SGHRS and CDR2 YFSETQ. The CDR3 length is 16 residues. V dropped 0 bases and J dropped 2 bases, with 12 bases sitting between them. The TCR was taken from a man aged 50-60 years who received an inactivated influenza vaccine. V and J are TRBV5-1 and TRBJ1-3; the D is unclear. The specimen comprised PBMCs from blood, sampled 4 to 6 days after vaccination. The CDR3 coding sequence is TGCGCCAGCAGCTTGGACGGTGGGAGAGCTGGAAACACCATATATTTT. Translating gives CASSLDGGRAGNTIYF.